This T cell receptor (beta chain) is from a study of blood T cell repertoires in COVID-19. Overall study: The study drew acute and convalescent COVID-19 samples from the United States, Italy and Spain. The cDNA or gDNA used as material had been derived from T cells, B-cell-depleted T cells, or PBMCs.

In the authors' methods: It was from reference gene primer amplification that nucleated cell counts were estimated. Repertoires were generated with immunoSEQ multiplex PCR, while TCRdb's copy carries only in-frame clones and drops some. V and J calls and clone size are copied from that table; D and trimming were computed from the DNA. Among some 100,000 clones listed, around nine tenths were seen once. The CDR3 loop spans 16 amino acids. V was trimmed by 2 bases and J by 0 bases, leaving 12 bases between them. From germline, CDR1 is KGHSH and CDR2 LQKENI. The V call is TRBV18, the J call TRBJ2-3; D possibly corresponds to TRBD2 (6 bases). The sequenced sample consisted of peripheral blood. This sequence originates from a man in his fifties with acute or convalescent COVID-19. In nucleotides, the CDR3 is TGTGCCAGCTCACCAAGGAGCGGAGGGAGCACAGATACGCAGTATTTT. The encoded protein is CASSPRSGGSTDTQYF.